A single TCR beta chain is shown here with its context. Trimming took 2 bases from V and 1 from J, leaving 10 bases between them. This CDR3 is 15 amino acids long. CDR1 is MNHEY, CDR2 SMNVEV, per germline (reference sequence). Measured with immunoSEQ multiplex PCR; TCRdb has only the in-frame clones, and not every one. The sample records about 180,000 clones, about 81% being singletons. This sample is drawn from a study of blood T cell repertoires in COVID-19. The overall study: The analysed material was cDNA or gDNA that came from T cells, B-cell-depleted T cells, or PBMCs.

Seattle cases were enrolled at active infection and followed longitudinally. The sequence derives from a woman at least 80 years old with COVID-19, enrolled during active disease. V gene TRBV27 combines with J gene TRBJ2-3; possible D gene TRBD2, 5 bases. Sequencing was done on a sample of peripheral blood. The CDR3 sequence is CASSLEGPGTDTQYF. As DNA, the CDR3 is TGTGCCAGCAGTTTAGAGGGTCCGGGCACAGATACGCAGTATTTT.